These 12 T cell receptor beta chains were all obtained from the same sample, sequenced in a study of persistence of HIV-infected CD4 T cells. This was the immunoSEQ version 4 assay in survey mode. Produced via immunoSEQ multiplex PCR; TCRdb's table is partial and in-frame only. The table has tens of thousands of clones, around 90% seen once. No antigen has been assigned to these receptors. Anti-CD3/anti-CD28 beads served as a nonspecific positive control stimulus. Responding CD4+ T cells were sorted by upregulation of both CD40 ligand and CD69. The sample here was CD4+ T cells sorted from PBMCs after roughly 18-hour stimulation, taken from a patient who received antiretroviral therapy. These receptors originate from an adult woman with HIV who was CMV-seropositive.

With regard to this clone: This CDR3 is also generated by other DNA sequences in the sample. The chain has TRBV14 and TRBJ1-2; D is uncertain. Germline loops: CDR1 SGHDN, CDR2 FVKESK. This CDR3 has 11 amino acids. V gave up 1 base and J gave up 4 bases, with 1 base separating them. The CDR3 DNA reads as TGTGCCAGCAGCCAAGGCTATGGCTACACCTTC. It yields the protein CASSQGYGYTF.

The V gene is TRBV18, the J gene TRBJ1-1, with D possibly matching TRBD1 (5 bases). CDR3 length: 15 amino acids. Trimming shortened V by 3 bases and J by 3 bases, and 14 bases separated the two germline ends. Per the germline V gene, CDR1 is KGHSH and CDR2 is LQKENI. In nucleotides, the CDR3 is TGTGCCAGCTCACCGGTGAGAACGGGGGACACTGAAGCTTTCTTT. Translating it yields CASSPVRTGDTEAFF.

The chain couples TRBV6-5 to TRBJ2-3, with 7 bases lining up with TRBD2. Germline V lookup: CDR1 MNHEY, CDR2 SVGAGI. This CDR3 is 15 amino acids long. The V segment lost 6 bases and the J segment 2 bases; nucleotides outside the gene matches: 8. The CDR3 here is CASSRGGGLTDTQYF. CDR3 coding DNA: TGTGCCAGCAGCCGCGGGGGAGGACTCACAGATACGCAGTATTTT.

V gene TRBV27 combines with J gene TRBJ2-7; 9 bases match TRBD1. The CDR3 has 15 residues. The junction had 10 bases not matched to a gene; V was cut back by 5 bases and J by 5 bases. Germline loops: CDR1 MNHEY, CDR2 SMNVEV (reference sequence). This chain's CDR3 is CASSTPGTGSNEQYF. DNA of the CDR3: TGTGCCAGCAGTACTCCCGGGACAGGGAGCAACGAGCAGTACTTC.

This chain links TRBV7-9 with TRBJ1-1; D is possibly TRBD1 (5 bases). The germline V gene has CDR1 SEHNR and CDR2 FQNEAQ (reference sequence). V gave up 5 bases and J gave up 2 bases, with 24 bases separating them. The CDR3 extends over 18 amino acids. The CDR3 nucleotides are TGTGCCAGCAGCCAACAGAGGGGAGGGGTCCCGACTAACACTGAAGCTTTCTTT. This gives the protein CASSQQRGGVPTNTEAFF. The full variable domain, with the rest looked up from reference TRBV7-9 and TRBJ1-1, is DTGVSQNPRHKITKRGQNVTFRCDPISEHNRLYWYRQTLGQGPEFLTYFQNEAQLEKSRLLSDRFSAERPKGSFSTLEIQRTEQGDSAMYLCASSQQRGGVPTNTEAFFGQGTRLTVV.

This clone came up once. In DNA form, the CDR3 reads TGTGCCAGCAGCCAAGAAGCAGGGGATACGCAGTATTTT. It yields the protein CASSQEAGDTQYF. The J gene is TRBJ2-3, the V gene TRBV3-1 (or the pseudogene TRBV3-2), with D possibly being TRBD1 (5 bases). The germline V and J ends were trimmed by 0 bases and 6 bases, with 7 bases remaining between them. The CDR3 spans 13 residues. Looked up from germline, CDR1 is LGHDT and CDR2 is YNNKEL (reference sequence).

This sequence joins TRBV5-6 and TRBJ2-7; D remains unclear. V was pared by 0 bases and J by 1 base, with 2 bases between. The CDR3 runs 12 residues. Looked up from germline, CDR1 is SGHDT and CDR2 is YYEEEE. The CDR3 DNA is TGTGCCAGCAGCTTGGCTTCCTACGAGCAGTACTTC. It codes for CASSLASYEQYF.

V and J are TRBV28 and TRBJ2-4; D not resolved. The CDR3 runs to 16 residues. With 5 bases removed from V and 0 bases from J, the gap between germline ends came to 14 bases. Germline V lookup: CDR1 MDHEN, CDR2 SYDVKM. The CDR3 loop reads CASSKEKSLAKNIQYF. For the CDR3, the DNA is TGTGCCAGCAGTAAGGAGAAGAGTCTAGCCAAAAACATTCAGTACTTC.

This clone showed up just once. The chain links TRBV3-1 (or the pseudogene TRBV3-2) to TRBJ1-5, with D uncertain. CDR1 and CDR2 (germline): LGHDT, YNNKEL (reference sequence). The CDR3 runs to 15 residues. Trimming took off 0 bases at V and 1 base at J, with 7 bases between the two ends. The CDR3 sequence: CASSQEGTSNQPQHF. The CDR3 DNA follows: TGTGCCAGCAGCCAAGAGGGAACCAGCAATCAGCCCCAGCATTTT.

This chain links TRBV24-1 with TRBJ1-5, with TRBD1 identical over 8 bases. After removal of 4 bases from V and 2 bases from J, the junction contained 6 bases not matched to a gene. Germline loops: CDR1 KGHDR, CDR2 SFDVKD. CDR3 length: 16 amino acids. The CDR3 is CATSETGQGGNQPQHF. The CDR3 DNA follows: TGTGCCACCAGTGAGACCGGACAGGGTGGCAATCAGCCCCAGCATTTT.

This clone has just one count. V is TRBV4-3 and J is TRBJ2-2, with D tentatively TRBD1 or TRBD2 (5 bases each). Germline V CDR1 and CDR2: LGHNA, YSLEER. The CDR3 loop spans 16 amino acids. Trimming took 0 bases from V and 2 from J, leaving 10 bases between them. CDR3 protein: CASSQEWGKNTGELFF. In DNA, the CDR3 is TGCGCCAGCAGCCAAGAGTGGGGGAAAAACACCGGGGAGCTGTTTTTT.

The genes are TRBV7-9 and TRBJ1-1, with TRBD1 matching 7 bases. This CDR3 has 13 amino acids. J was trimmed by 5 bases and V by 6 bases; bases with no gene match: 6. CDR1 is SEHNR and CDR2 is FQNEAQ in the germline V gene (reference sequence). The CDR3 bases are TGTGCCAGCAGGGACACAGGGGAAACTGAAGCTTTCTTT. It encodes CASRDTGETEAFF.